Shown below are 27 T cell receptor beta chains from a single sample sequenced in a study of T cell responses to AZD1222 COVID-19 vaccine. The repertoire was sequenced with immunoSEQ multiplex PCR; TCRdb's copy has only in-frame clones and lacks some. The sample has about 150,000 clones, more than 85% seen once; the top ten hold 2.5% to 3.5%. Sample: peripheral blood, taken 28 days after the second AZD1222 dose. Receptors were obtained from an adult who received the AZD1222 COVID-19 vaccine.

The chain is built from TRBV12-5 and TRBJ2-1, with 8 bases that match TRBD1. Unmatched junction bases numbered 11, after V lost 0 bases and J lost 7 bases. The CDR3 has 17 amino acids. Per germline, CDR1 LGHNT and CDR2 FRNRAP. The DNA of the CDR3 is TGTGCTAGTGGTTTGGTAGGGAGGCAGGGGGCTTTGAATGAGCAGTTCTTC. Translated, it gives CASGLVGRQGALNEQFF.

The chain carries TRBV6-2 or TRBV6-3 and TRBJ2-7, with 7 bases aligning to TRBD2. The J segment lost 2 bases and the V segment lost 1 base, leaving 11 bases of the junction unmatched. CDR1 is MNHEY and CDR2 is SVGEGT in the germline V gene. This CDR3 is built from 17 residues. CDR3: CASSYWGGSESPYEQYF. The DNA for the CDR3 is TGTGCCAGCAGTTACTGGGGCGGGAGTGAATCTCCCTACGAGCAGTACTTC.

This rearrangement joins TRBV2 to TRBJ1-2; the D is unclear. Germline CDR1 reads SNHLY; CDR2 reads FYNNEI. Between the trimmed V and J ends, which lost 8 bases and 4 bases, there was a span of 11 bases. The CDR3 sequence is 12 residues long. In DNA form, the CDR3 reads TGTGCCAGCCGTCCCACCATCTATGGCTACACCTTC. Translated, it gives CASRPTIYGYTF.

This chain uses TRBV5-1 with TRBJ2-1; 7 nucleotides agree with TRBD2. This CDR3 contains 17 residues. The germline V gene encodes CDR1 SGHRS and CDR2 YFSETQ. Trimming cost V 4 bases and J 6 bases; bases outside gene matches: 16. CDR3 bases: TGCGCCAGCAGCCGGGGGGTTTGGGCGGGCCAACGCAATGAGCAGTTCTTC. As protein: CASSRGVWAGQRNEQFF.

This CDR3 reads CATSDNGQGNTGELFF. Written as DNA, the CDR3 is TGTGCCACCAGTGACAATGGACAGGGGAACACCGGGGAGCTGTTTTTT. V gene TRBV24-1 combines with J gene TRBJ2-2; 8 nucleotides align to TRBD1. With V trimmed by 4 bases and J by 1 base, 4 bases remained unmatched. CDR1 KGHDR and CDR2 SFDVKD come from the germline V gene. CDR3 length: 16 amino acids.

The chain employs TRBV15 and TRBJ2-1; no clear D. Per the germline V gene, CDR1 is LNHNV and CDR2 is YYDKDF (reference sequence). V was cut by 0 bases and J by 10 bases, with 7 bases left in between. The CDR3 contains 12 residues. The CDR3 protein is CATSREDGEQFF. CDR3 nucleotides: TGTGCCACCAGCAGAGAGGATGGGGAGCAGTTCTTC.

The chain joins TRBV11-3 to TRBJ2-2, with no clear D. The germline V gene has CDR1 SGHNT and CDR2 YENEEA. CDR3 length equals 15 residues. V lost 5 bases and J lost 0, with 10 bases in between. In DNA form, the CDR3 reads TGTGCCAGCAGCCAAGGAACAGCGAACACCGGGGAGCTGTTTTTT. It codes for CASSQGTANTGELFF.

The rearrangement links TRBV6-4 to TRBJ2-1; D is uncertain. Germline CDR1 and CDR2: MRHNA and SNTAGT. CDR3 length: 15 amino acids. V was trimmed by 0 bases and J by 3 bases, leaving 9 bases between them. The CDR3 sequence: CASSDSYGSYNEQFF. CDR3 DNA sequence: TGTGCCAGCAGTGACTCGTATGGCAGCTACAATGAGCAGTTCTTC.

In this sample, this clone turned up once. This chain joins TRBV3-1 (or the pseudogene TRBV3-2) and TRBJ2-7; possibly TRBD2 for D (6 bases). Trimming shortened V by 4 bases and J by 0 bases, and 13 bases separated the two germline ends. The CDR3 sequence is 15 residues long. Germline-derived CDR1 and CDR2 are LGHDT and YNNKEL (reference sequence). CDR3 nucleotide sequence: TGTGCCAGCAGCCCGGGACTCGGGGGCTCCTACGAGCAGTACTTC. This encodes CASSPGLGGSYEQYF.

The chain joins TRBV5-1 to TRBJ2-7; TRBD2 is a possible D gene (5 bases). Germline lookup yields CDR1 SGHRS and CDR2 YFSETQ. V lost 0 bases and J lost 3, with 10 bases in between. The CDR3 is made up of 14 amino acids. The CDR3, as DNA: TGCGCCAGCAGCTTGGGGACGGGATACTACGAGCAGTACTTC. Protein sequence: CASSLGTGYYEQYF. The full variable domain, rest sourced from reference TRBV5-1 and TRBJ2-7, is KAGVTQTPRYLIKTRGQQVTLSCSPISGHRSVSWYQQTPGQGLQFLFEYFSETQRNKGNFPGRFSGRQFSNSRSEMNVSTLELGDSALYLCASSLGTGYYEQYFGPGTRLTVT.

The V gene is TRBV4-2, the J gene TRBJ1-1; D is possibly TRBD1 (5 bases). V gave up 3 bases and J gave up 4 bases, with 30 bases separating them. Germline values: CDR1 LGHNA, CDR2 YNFKEQ. The CDR3 has 20 amino acids. CDR3 amino acids: CASSHSGLGRRNRSSTEAFF. The CDR3 DNA reads as TGTGCCAGCAGCCATTCAGGGCTGGGACGTCGAAATAGAAGTTCCACTGAAGCTTTCTTT.

V is TRBV18 and J is TRBJ2-4; no definite D call. The V gene lost 3 bases and the J gene lost 3 bases, with 9 bases spanning the gap. Looked up from germline, CDR1 is KGHSH and CDR2 is LQKENI. The CDR3 runs to 14 residues. This CDR3 reads CASSPSGNKNIQYF. The CDR3 DNA reads TGTGCCAGCTCACCTTCGGGCAACAAAAACATTCAGTACTTC.

This clone was seen a single time. CDR3 in DNA: TGTGCCTGGAGTGGTTGGGACTTCTCGACGGGTCAGCCCCAGCATTTT. Its translation: CAWSGWDFSTGQPQHF. The chain recombines TRBV30 with TRBJ1-5, with D possibly matching TRBD1 (5 bases). V lost 1 base and J lost 6, with 19 bases in between. The CDR3 runs to 16 residues. Per the germline V gene, CDR1 is GTSNPN and CDR2 is SVGIG (reference sequence). Looking up the rest from reference TRBV30 and TRBJ1-5 gives the full variable domain: SQTIHQWPATLVQPVGSPLSLECTVEGTSNPNLYWYRQAAGRGLQLLFYSVGIGQISSEVPQNLSASRPQDRQFILSSKKLLLSDSGFYLCAWSGWDFSTGQPQHFGDGTRLSIL.

V gene TRBV7-8 combines with J gene TRBJ2-7, with TRBD1 identical over 9 bases. V lost 0 bases and J lost 1; bases outside the gene matches: 4. Germline CDR1 reads SGHVS; CDR2 reads FQNEAQ. The CDR3 is 16 residues long. The CDR3 reads CASSLAAGQGSYEQYF. In DNA form, the CDR3 reads TGTGCCAGCAGCTTAGCGGCGGGACAGGGATCCTACGAGCAGTACTTC.

For the CDR3, the DNA is TGCGCCAGCAGCCAAGTTCAGGTCTACTCAGATACGCAGTATTTT. Translation: CASSQVQVYSDTQYF. This sequence joins TRBV4-1 and TRBJ2-3; D unclear. V was shortened by 1 base and J by 4 bases, with 12 bases between the two germline ends. The CDR3 totals 15 residues. Germline CDR1 is MGHRA and CDR2 is YSYEKL.

The chain couples TRBV4-1 to TRBJ1-5, with D unresolved. Per germline, CDR1 MGHRA and CDR2 YSYEKL. Trimming took off 1 base at V and 3 bases at J, with 7 bases between the two ends. This CDR3 is 14 amino acids long. CDR3 sequence: CASSQVGTNQPQHF. CDR3 bases: TGCGCCAGCAGCCAAGTGGGTACCAATCAGCCCCAGCATTTT.

The chain carries TRBV11-3 and TRBJ1-1; 7 bases line up with TRBD1. The J segment lost 1 base and the V segment lost 5 bases, leaving 7 bases of the junction unmatched. Germline-derived CDR1 and CDR2 are SGHNT and YENEEA. This CDR3 is built from 15 residues. The CDR3 bases are TGTGCCAGCAGCCCAGGGGGGTTTGAGAACACTGAAGCTTTCTTT. This sequence encodes CASSPGGFENTEAFF. Based on the CDR3 plus reference TRBV11-3 and TRBJ1-1, the full variable domain is EAGVVQSPRYKIIEKKQPVAFWCNPISGHNTLYWYLQNLGQGPELLIRYENEEAVDDSQLPKDRFSAERLKGVDSTLKIQPAELGDSAVYLCASSPGGFENTEAFFGQGTRLTVV.

This clone has just one count. V and J are TRBV18 and TRBJ2-7; no firm D call. The germline V gene encodes CDR1 KGHSH and CDR2 LQKENI. The V and J ends lost 6 bases and 3 bases respectively, with 12 bases between them. This CDR3 spans 13 amino acids. CDR3 in DNA: TGTGCCAGCTCCCCGGCAGTCAACTACGAGCAGTACTTC. Translated, it gives CASSPAVNYEQYF.

The gene calls are TRBV11-3 and TRBJ2-2, with TRBD2 identical over 7 bases. Germline V gene lookup returns CDR1 SGHNT and CDR2 YENEEA. Unmatched junction bases numbered 8, after V lost 7 bases and J lost 0 bases. CDR3 length: 16 amino acids. The CDR3 nucleotides are TGTGCCAGCACTAAGAGGCTAGCGGCGAACACCGGGGAGCTGTTTTTT. Protein: CASTKRLAANTGELFF.

This rearrangement joins TRBV2 to TRBJ1-2; unclear D gene. The CDR3 runs 11 residues. The V end was cut by 8 bases, the J end by 8 bases, with 12 bases between. Germline CDR1 SNHLY, CDR2 FYNNEI. The CDR3 sequence: CASQRLRGYTF. The CDR3 region has the DNA TGTGCCAGCCAAAGATTGAGGGGCTACACCTTC.

The rearrangement joins TRBV3-1 (or the pseudogene TRBV3-2) to TRBJ2-2; D uncertain. The V end lost 0 bases, the J end lost 0 bases, and 8 bases lay between the germline ends. This CDR3 region has 16 residues. CDR1 is LGHDT and CDR2 is YNNKEL in the germline V gene (reference sequence). Here the CDR3 reads CASSQDLAANTGELFF. The DNA for the CDR3 is TGTGCCAGCAGCCAAGATCTTGCCGCGAACACCGGGGAGCTGTTTTTT.

This chain links TRBV12-3 or TRBV12-4 with TRBJ2-7, with TRBD1 matching 7 bases. J gave up 2 bases and V 5 bases, and 3 bases lay outside the gene matches. The CDR3 length is 13 residues. The DNA of the CDR3 is TGTGCCAGCAGTGGGGGACAGCCCTACGAGCAGTACTTC. This gives the protein CASSGGQPYEQYF.

The chain has TRBV11-2 and TRBJ1-3; D remains unclear. CDR3 size: 17 residues. The germline CDR1 and CDR2 sequences are SGHAT and FQNNGV. Trimming stripped 3 bases from V and 4 bases from J, with 19 bases between. The CDR3 DNA reads TGTGCCAGCAGCTTTCCCCGGGCGGGCTGGGCCGGAAACACCATATATTTT. This codes for CASSFPRAGWAGNTIYF.

This chain connects TRBV28 to TRBJ1-1; TRBD1 is a possible D gene (6 bases). Germline V gene data show CDR1 as MDHEN and CDR2 as SYDVKM. V lost 2 bases to trimming and J lost 10 bases, with 11 bases between them. This CDR3 region has 12 residues. CDR3 region: CASSLEQGRAFF. The CDR3 DNA sequence: TGTGCCAGCAGTTTAGAACAGGGAAGAGCTTTCTTT.

V gene TRBV7-7 combines with J gene TRBJ1-1; D is ambiguous. The CDR3 totals 13 residues. The V and J ends lost 5 bases and 1 base respectively, with 8 bases between them. Germline assignment: CDR1 SSHAT and CDR2 FNYEAQ (reference sequence). This CDR3 reads CASSIDRNTEAFF. The CDR3 bases are TGTGCCAGCAGCATAGACCGGAACACTGAAGCTTTCTTT.

The gene calls are TRBV5-5 and TRBJ1-2; D is possibly TRBD1 (6 bases). CDR1 is SGHKS and CDR2 is YYEKEE in the germline V gene (reference sequence). The CDR3 runs 13 residues. Deletions cut 4 bases from V and 3 bases from J, with 10 bases between. The CDR3 here is CASSMGHDYGYTF. The CDR3 coding sequence is TGTGCCAGCAGCATGGGACACGACTATGGCTACACCTTC. The full variable domain, rest sourced from reference TRBV5-5 and TRBJ1-2, is DAGVTQSPTHLIKTRGQQVTLRCSPISGHKSVSWYQQVLGQGPQFIFQYYEKEERGRGNFPDRFSARQFPNYSSELNVNALLLGDSALYLCASSMGHDYGYTFGSGTRLTVV.

This sequence joins TRBV18 and TRBJ1-5, with D possibly TRBD1 on 5 matching bases. CDR1 is KGHSH, CDR2 LQKENI, per germline. This CDR3 spans 15 amino acids. V lost 4 bases and J 4 bases, leaving 14 bases between the germline ends. The CDR3 DNA is TGTGCCAGCTCACTGACGGGGGTAGGGAATCAGCCCCAGCATTTT. This codes for CASSLTGVGNQPQHF.